These 13 T cell receptor beta chains came from one sample sequenced in a study of regulatory T cells in long-lasting Graves disease. The time point: newly diagnosed GD, antithyroid drugs for less than 3 months. There was RNA extracted from PBMCs, and the TCR library was made from it. With iRepertoire HTBI primers and Arm-PCR of CDR3 regions, TCR beta libraries were built. Each CDR3 protein is one row after TCRdb ran MiXCR on the multiplex PCR reads. The sample contains 620,000 or so distinct CDR3 sequences, approximately 15% of which appear only once. These same records also appear under a second study, on T cells in Graves' hyperthyroidism and ophthalmopathy.

Sequenced here: peripheral blood mononuclear cells (PBMCs), sampled at new diagnosis, from a patient treated with antithyroid drugs. The receptors derive from a woman in her thirties with Graves disease.

This clonotype was counted ten times or more. The chain is built from TRBV11-2 and TRBJ2-7, with a weak D call TRBD1 (5 bases). The CDR3 covers 15 residues. The germline V gene encodes CDR1 SGHAT and CDR2 FQNNGV. The V and J ends lost 1 base and 2 bases respectively, with 12 bases between them. CDR3 in amino acids: CASSLVSDKAYEQYF. In DNA, the CDR3 is TGTGCCAGCAGCTTAGTGTCGGACAAAGCCTACGAGCAGTACTTC. Combining the CDR3 with reference TRBV11-2 and TRBJ2-7 gives the whole variable domain EAGVAQSPRYKIIEKRQSVAFWCNPISGHATLYWYQQILGQGPKLLIQFQNNGVVDDSQLPKDRFSAERLKGVDSTLKIQPAKLEDSAVYLCASSLVSDKAYEQYFGPGTRLTVT.

The chain couples TRBV20-1 to TRBJ2-2; the D gene is possibly TRBD1 (6 bases). Trimming took 7 bases from V and 2 from J, leaving 14 bases between them. The germline V gene encodes CDR1 DFQATT and CDR2 SNEGSKA (reference sequence). The CDR3 covers 14 residues. The CDR3 region is CSVRTELNTGELFF. CDR3 in DNA: TGCAGTGTGCGGACAGAGCTTAACACCGGGGAGCTGTTTTTT.

In this sample, this clonotype turned up many times. The CDR3 DNA sequence: TGTGCCAGCAGGAGGACAGGGCCAGGCTACACCTTC. Residues: CASRRTGPGYTF. The V call is TRBV6-1, the J call TRBJ1-2; 8 positions match TRBD1. CDR1 MNHNS and CDR2 SASEGT come from the germline V gene. J was trimmed by 8 bases and V by 6 bases; bases with no gene match: 5. CDR3 length: 12 residues.

This chain joins TRBV7-9 and TRBJ1-1, with TRBD1 as a possible D gene (6 bases). Looked up from germline, CDR1 is SEHNR and CDR2 is FQNEAQ (reference sequence). The CDR3 covers 13 residues. Trimming took 4 bases from V and 3 from J, leaving 9 bases between them. CDR3 bases: TGTGCCAGCAGCTCCAGGGGAGACACTGAAGCTTTCTTT. Translated: CASSSRGDTEAFF.

The J gene is TRBJ2-2, the V gene TRBV7-8; 9 nucleotides line up with TRBD2. CDR1 and CDR2 from the germline V gene are SGHVS and FQNEAQ. This CDR3 region has 20 residues. J was trimmed by 6 bases and V by 5 bases; bases with no gene match: 22. CDR3 in DNA: TGTGCCAGCAGCCGCTGGGCGTCTAGCGTTGGGACTAGCTCATCCGGGGAGCTGTTTTTT. This sequence encodes CASSRWASSVGTSSSGELFF.

In this sample, this clonotype turned up many times. The chain joins TRBV5-1 to TRBJ1-1, with D possibly being TRBD1 (6 bases). Trimming shortened V by 0 bases and J by 0 bases, and 12 bases separated the two germline ends. Germline V lookup: CDR1 SGHRS, CDR2 YFSETQ. The CDR3 sequence is 16 residues long. The CDR3 here is CASSLVGRQVNTEAFF. CDR3 coding DNA: TGCGCCAGCAGCTTGGTGGGTCGACAGGTGAACACTGAAGCTTTCTTT.

This clonotype was found a few times. The chain combines TRBV14 with TRBJ2-5; a weak D match, TRBD1 (6 bases). V was clipped by 2 bases and J by 4 bases, with 14 bases between them. From germline, CDR1 is SGHDN and CDR2 FVKESK. This CDR3 has 15 amino acids. The CDR3, as DNA: TGTGCCAGCAGCCAATCTGTGGGGGCGGCAGAGACCCAGTACTTC. It specifies CASSQSVGAAETQYF.

This clonotype occurred many times. This chain joins TRBV12-3 or TRBV12-4 and TRBJ2-2; 12 bases match TRBD2. The CDR3 runs to 17 residues. V shed 4 bases, J shed 1 base, and the junction held 4 bases outside the gene matches. In DNA form, the CDR3 reads TGTGCCAGCAGTTCAAGGACTAGCGGGGTGAACACCGGGGAGCTGTTTTTT. It is translated as CASSSRTSGVNTGELFF.

Comments on this clonotype: Just one base apart from a much larger clone, this may be a read error. The chain uses TRBV15 and TRBJ2-1, with TRBD2 as a possible D gene (6 bases). CDR3 length: 17 amino acids. CDR1 is LNHNV and CDR2 is YYDKDF in the germline V gene (reference sequence). The V and J ends lost 4 bases and 10 bases respectively, with 26 bases between them. The CDR3 protein is CATSNPDGRLISYEQFF. The CDR3 nucleotides read TGTGCCACCAGCAACCCAGATGGGAGGCTTATCTCCTACGAGCAGTTCTTC.

This clonotype appeared many times. The gene calls are TRBV28 and TRBJ2-1; 10 nucleotides align to TRBD2. After removal of 3 bases from V and 5 bases from J, the junction contained 7 bases not matched to a gene. This CDR3 has 16 amino acids. Germline V gene data show CDR1 as MDHEN and CDR2 as SYDVKM. The CDR3 DNA is TGTGCCAGCAGTTTTGTAGGGACTAGCGTAAACAATGAGCAGTTCTTC. Translating gives CASSFVGTSVNNEQFF. Variable domain in full (rest from reference TRBV28 and TRBJ2-1): DVKVTQSSRYLVKRTGEKVFLECVQDMDHENMFWYRQDPGLGLRLIYFSYDVKMKEKGDIPEGYSVSREKKERFSLILESASTNQTSMYLCASSFVGTSVNNEQFFGPGTRLTVL.

This clonotype has ten or more counts. The chain couples TRBV19 to TRBJ1-6; D gene uncertain. V shed 8 bases and J shed 8 bases, with 13 bases lying between them. Per the germline V gene, CDR1 is LNHDA and CDR2 is SQIVND (reference sequence). The CDR3 runs to 13 residues. The CDR3: CASGDALHSPLHF. CDR3 DNA: TGTGCCAGTGGCGACGCCCTCCATTCACCCCTCCACTTT.

This clonotype showed up many times. The V gene is TRBV7-9, the J gene TRBJ2-7, with D uncertain. Germline V CDR1 and CDR2: SEHNR, FQNEAQ (reference sequence). V was pared by 5 bases and J by 3 bases, with 17 bases between. The CDR3 runs to 15 residues. The CDR3 sequence is CASSHDLRTIYEQYF. CDR3 DNA: TGTGCCAGCAGCCACGACCTCAGGACGATCTACGAGCAGTACTTC.

This clonotype was picked up many times. This rearrangement joins TRBV20-1 to TRBJ2-1; TRBD2 aligns across 8 bases. The CDR3 extends over 15 amino acids. After removal of 6 bases from V and 12 bases from J, the junction contained 19 bases not matched to a gene. Germline CDR1 is DFQATT and CDR2 is SNEGSKA (reference sequence). CDR3 region: CSAEPNGLALRGQFF. The DNA for the CDR3 is TGCAGTGCCGAACCCAACGGACTAGCCCTAAGGGGGCAGTTCTTC.